This entry concerns a single T cell receptor (beta chain). Its matching antigen is unknown. Germline assignment: CDR1 LNHNV and CDR2 YYDKDF (reference sequence). V shed 0 bases and J shed 0 bases, with 9 bases lying between them. The CDR3 runs 16 residues. The data belong to a study of response to subunit inactivated influenza vaccine. Notes on the study in general: Few additional T cells are recruited per seasonal influenza vaccination, authors suggested.

TCRdb ran MiXCR on the RT-PCR reads and lists one entry per CDR3 protein. The sample records 500,000 to 550,000 distinct CDR3 sequences, approximately 7.7% being singletons. This chain links TRBV15 with TRBJ1-3; D gene ambiguous. This clonotype was obtained from a man aged 50 to 75 who received an inactivated influenza vaccine. The sample was PBMCs from blood, taken around 25 months after vaccination. CDR3 in amino acids: CATSRDGRSSGNTIYF. CDR3 sequence (DNA): TGTGCCACCAGCAGAGATGGCCGGAGCTCTGGAAACACCATATATTTT. Filled out from reference TRBV15 and TRBJ1-3, the complete variable domain reads DAMVIQNPRYQVTQFGKPVTLSCSQTLNHNVMYWYQQKSSQAPKLLFHYYDKDFNNEADTPDNFQSRRPNTSFCFLDIRSPGLGDTAMYLCATSRDGRSSGNTIYFGEGSWLTVV.